This passage covers 31 T cell receptor beta chains from one sample sequenced in a study of read filtering for tumor transcriptome and immune sequencing. Molecular barcoded adaptors covering alpha/delta and beta/gamma chains were used on roughly 400 ng RNA. MiXCR was run by TCRdb on the reads, yielding one entry per CDR3 protein. The sample lists 50,000 to 65,000 distinct CDR3 sequences, 9% to 15% seen once, with more than 15% in the top ten. Sequencing was done on a sample of a population of CD138-negative cells sorted from bone marrow. The receptors derive from a donor aged 40 or over with multiple myeloma.

This clonotype has at least ten counts. The chain joins TRBV5-4 to TRBJ2-2, with 7 nucleotides matching TRBD1. There are 15 residues in the CDR3. Trimming took 2 bases from V and 6 from J; bases not matched to a gene: 7. The V gene's germline CDR1 is SGHNT and CDR2 YYREEE (reference sequence). In DNA, the CDR3 is TGTGCCAGCAGCTTCAGACAGGGTGCCGCCGGGGAGCTGTTTTTT. Its protein product is CASSFRQGAAGELFF.

This clonotype was counted a few times. The J gene is TRBJ1-6, the V gene TRBV2; tentatively, D is TRBD1 (5 bases). The CDR3 totals 14 residues. V gave up 9 bases and J gave up 8 bases, with 17 bases separating them. The germline V gene has CDR1 SNHLY and CDR2 FYNNEI. In nucleotides, the CDR3 is TGTGCCAGTGTTTGGGAGGGGCTGGATTCACCCCTCCACTTT. Its translation is CASVWEGLDSPLHF.

V and J are TRBV5-4 and TRBJ2-3; TRBD2 agrees at 7 bases. This CDR3 has 15 amino acids. The germline CDR1 and CDR2 sequences are SGHNT and YYREEE (reference sequence). Trimming at V came to 7 bases and at J to 3 bases, leaving 11 bases not matched to a gene. The CDR3 DNA reads TGTGCCAGCGCGTATCGGGGGAGGGGTACAGATACGCAGTATTTT. As protein: CASAYRGRGTDTQYF.

This clonotype showed up just a few times. CDR3: CASSLAGGELFF. The CDR3 bases are TGTGCCAGCAGCTTAGCGGGCGGGGAGCTGTTTTTT. The chain couples TRBV7-8 to TRBJ2-2; D gene ambiguous. The CDR3 loop spans 12 amino acids. V lost 0 bases to trimming and J lost 7 bases, with 3 bases between them. Germline values: CDR1 SGHVS, CDR2 FQNEAQ.

This clonotype was seen at least ten times. CDR3 sequence (DNA): TGCAGTGCTTCCTCCGGGACAACATTGTACGAGCAGTACTTC. It specifies CSASSGTTLYEQYF. V gene TRBV20-1 combines with J gene TRBJ2-7; tentatively, D is TRBD1 (6 bases). Trimming took 5 bases from V and 4 from J, leaving 18 bases between them. The CDR3 is 14 amino acids. Per the germline V gene, CDR1 is DFQATT and CDR2 is SNEGSKA (reference sequence).

Regarding this clonotype: A read error may explain this, as a much larger clone is one base away. The J gene is TRBJ1-1, the V gene TRBV7-2; D is uncertain. The CDR3 is 13 residues long. CDR1 is SGHTA and CDR2 is FQGNSA in the germline V gene. The CDR3 bases are TGTGACAGCAGCGCGGGATTTCTTTCTGAAGCTTTCTTT. Translation gives CDSSAGFLSEAFF.

This clonotype was seen ten or more times. The V and J genes are TRBV24-1 and TRBJ2-2; D is ambiguous. Trimming pared 4 bases from V and 0 bases from J, leaving 14 bases between. The CDR3 extends over 17 amino acids. Germline values: CDR1 KGHDR, CDR2 SFDVKD. Here the CDR3 reads CATSDPSRSSNTGELFF. The DNA of the CDR3 is TGTGCCACCAGTGACCCTTCCAGGTCGTCGAACACCGGGGAGCTGTTTTTT.

In its sample, this clonotype was seen many times. V is TRBV20-1 and J is TRBJ2-5, with 9 bases matching TRBD2. V lost 7 bases and J lost 8; bases outside the gene matches: 14. This CDR3 has 14 amino acids. Germline CDR1 and CDR2: DFQATT and SNEGSKA (reference sequence). The CDR3 DNA reads as TGCAGTGTTCCCACGCGGGAGGGGGGCCTTACCCAGTACTTC. Translation gives CSVPTREGGLTQYF.

Of note for this clonotype: At one end the junction does not follow the germline gene, possibly because of a read error. V usage is TRBV5-1 and J usage is TRBJ1-1, with a weak D call TRBD1 (5 bases). The CDR3 is 14 residues long. Germline V gene sequence: CDR1 SGHRS, CDR2 YFSETQ. Written as DNA, the CDR3 is TGCGTCAGCAGCTTGGGCGGGGGTAACACTGAAGCTTTCTTT. Its translation: CVSSLGGGNTEAFF.

This clonotype was counted many times. This chain joins TRBV5-4 and TRBJ1-2; D remains unclear. CDR1 is SGHNT and CDR2 is YYREEE in the germline V gene (reference sequence). The germline V and J ends were trimmed by 2 bases and 4 bases, with 12 bases remaining between them. The CDR3 runs 14 residues. The CDR3 is CASSFDEGSYGYTF. The CDR3 nucleotides read TGTGCCAGCAGCTTTGATGAGGGATCCTATGGCTACACCTTC.

Concerning this clonotype itself: A much larger clonotype is one base distant, so this may be a read error. V is TRBV10-2 and J is TRBJ1-2, with D tentatively TRBD1 (5 bases). The length of the CDR3 is 13 residues. Germline CDR1 reads WSHSY; CDR2 reads SAAADI. CDR3 sequence: CAGSRTRENGYTF. CDR3 coding DNA: TGCGCCGGCAGTCGGACACGAGAGAATGGCTACACCTTC.

There are many counts of this clonotype. The CDR3 spells CASSLGVASEETQYF. In DNA, the CDR3 is TGTGCCAGCAGCTTGGGAGTAGCGTCCGAAGAGACCCAGTACTTC. The gene calls are TRBV11-3 and TRBJ2-5, with D perhaps matching TRBD2 (5 bases). V dropped 3 bases and J dropped 3 bases, with 14 bases sitting between them. Germline V gene data show CDR1 as SGHNT and CDR2 as YENEEA. CDR3 size: 15 residues. The full variable domain, in which reference TRBV11-3 and TRBJ2-5 provide the parts outside the CDR3, is EAGVVQSPRYKIIEKKQPVAFWCNPISGHNTLYWYLQNLGQGPELLIRYENEEAVDDSQLPKDRFSAERLKGVDSTLKIQPAELGDSAVYLCASSLGVASEETQYFGPGTRLLVL.

This clonotype occurred many times. The chain links TRBV29-1 to TRBJ2-5; possible D gene TRBD2, 6 bases. Germline CDR1 and CDR2: SQVTM and ANQGSEA. V shed 3 bases and J shed 2 bases, with 10 bases lying between them. The CDR3 extends over 13 amino acids. CDR3 protein: CSVESAGQETQYF. CDR3 nucleotides: TGCAGCGTTGAGTCGGCGGGGCAAGAGACCCAGTACTTC.

This clonotype appeared a few times. One end of the junction is discordant with germline, which a read error may explain. This chain connects TRBV6-2 or TRBV6-3 to TRBJ2-1; TRBD2 matches 9 bases. CDR1 is MNHEY and CDR2 is SVGEGT in the germline V gene. This CDR3 has 15 residues. The CDR3 coding sequence is TGTGTCAGCTCGTGGTATGGACTAGCGACCTCTGAGCAGTTCTTC. Its protein product is CVSSWYGLATSEQFF.

This clonotype was seen a few times. No conserved phenylalanine or tryptophan ends this CDR3, so it is likely a read error. The limits of the CDR3 on the DNA are not certain, so only TCRdb's listed CDR3 is given. V and J are TRBV7-3 and TRBJ2-1; the table's D call TRBD1 went unverified against the DNA. Inclusive of both ends, the CDR3 amounts to 16 amino acids. The germline gives CDR1 SGHTA, CDR2 FQGTGA. CDR3 sequence reads: CASSPRTGATYNEQLS.

At least ten counts were recorded for this clonotype. The rearrangement links TRBV2 to TRBJ2-3; D gene unclear. The germline V gene has CDR1 SNHLY and CDR2 FYNNEI. V was pared by 2 bases and J by 3 bases, with 15 bases between. The CDR3 loop spans 16 amino acids. For the CDR3, the DNA is TGTGCCAGCAGTGAACGTGCATCCTATGGGACAGATACGCAGTATTTT. As protein: CASSERASYGTDTQYF.

This clonotype has a handful of counts. The chain has TRBV19 and TRBJ2-7, with TRBD1 matching over 7 bases. This CDR3 spans 17 amino acids. Losses at the gene ends were 5 bases for V and 0 bases for J; bases not matched to a gene: 13. The germline gives CDR1 LNHDA, CDR2 SQIVND (reference sequence). CDR3 protein: CASSRGGPLQGSYEQYF. CDR3 sequence (DNA): TGTGCCAGTAGTCGAGGGGGCCCATTACAGGGCTCCTACGAGCAGTACTTC.

This clonotype was counted only a few times. The chain couples TRBV4-1 to TRBJ2-5; TRBD1 might be the D (6 bases). Per germline, CDR1 MGHRA and CDR2 YSYEKL. V was trimmed by 0 bases and J by 1 base, leaving 12 bases between them. This CDR3 has 16 residues. The CDR3 here is CASSQDPGQRQETQYF. The CDR3 region has the DNA TGCGCCAGCAGCCAAGATCCGGGACAACGCCAAGAGACCCAGTACTTC.

Regarding this clonotype: A much larger clone differs from this one at a single base, so this may be a read error. The V call is TRBV9, the J call TRBJ2-7; a possible D gene is TRBD2 (7 bases). The length of the CDR3 is 16 residues. CDR1 SGDLS and CDR2 YYNGEE come from the germline V gene. With 7 bases removed from V and 4 bases from J, the gap between germline ends came to 24 bases. In DNA, the CDR3 is TGTGCCAGCTCCTTGGCTCGGGGGGCTGGTTTGTACGAGCAGTACTTC. Amino acid sequence: CASSLARGAGLYEQYF.

This clonotype was recorded a few times. A much larger clone sits a single nucleotide away, making a read error possible. The rearrangement links TRBV11-2 to TRBJ2-1; TRBD1 matches 7 bases. The CDR3 is made up of 14 amino acids. CDR1 is SGHAT and CDR2 is FQNNGV in the germline V gene. Trimming took 5 bases from V and 1 from J; bases not matched to a gene: 2. The CDR3 nucleotides read TGTGCCAGCAGCCCACAGGGGTCCTACAATGAGCAGTTCTTC. Protein product: CASSPQGSYNEQFF.

This clonotype was seen a handful of times. The J gene is TRBJ2-3, the V gene TRBV12-3 or TRBV12-4, with 11 positions matching TRBD2. Trimming removed 6 bases from V and 1 base from J; junction bases left unmatched: 12. The CDR3 runs 18 residues. CDR3 in amino acids: CASSLLAGDLGGTDTQYF. DNA of the CDR3: TGTGCCAGCAGCCTACTAGCGGGGGACCTTGGGGGCACAGATACGCAGTATTTT.

The chain combines TRBV5-6 with TRBJ2-1, with 8 positions matching TRBD2. The V gene end was trimmed by 3 bases and the J gene end by 8 bases; junction bases not matched to a gene: 4. The CDR3 is made up of 13 amino acids. From germline, CDR1 is SGHDT and CDR2 YYEEEE. Here the CDR3 DNA reads TGTGCCAGCAGCTCGGGAGGGGGGGATGAGCAGTTCTTC. This translates into CASSSGGGDEQFF.

This clonotype has a count of ten or more. V gene TRBV7-8 combines with J gene TRBJ1-1; the match to TRBD1 covers 7 bases. This CDR3 has 12 amino acids. J gave up 10 bases and V 3 bases, and 5 bases lay outside the gene matches. CDR1 is SGHVS and CDR2 is FQNEAQ in the germline V gene. The CDR3: CASSFRQGSAFF. As DNA, the CDR3 is TGTGCCAGCAGCTTCAGACAGGGTTCAGCTTTCTTT. Complete variable domain (other parts from reference TRBV7-8 and TRBJ1-1): GAGVSQSPRYKVAKRGQDVALRCDPISGHVSLFWYQQALGQGPEFLTYFQNEAQLDKSGLPSDRFFAERPEGSVSTLKIQRTQQEDSAVYLCASSFRQGSAFFGQGTRLTVV.

This clonotype was seen repeatedly, ten times or more. V usage is TRBV18 and J usage is TRBJ1-5; 10 bases match TRBD1. The V gene end was trimmed by 1 base and the J gene end by 7 bases; junction bases not matched to a gene: 4. This CDR3 is 15 amino acids long. Germline-derived CDR1 and CDR2 are KGHSH and LQKENI. CDR3 DNA: TGTGCCAGCTCACCACGTGGGACAGGGGAACAGCCCCAGCATTTT. Amino acids: CASSPRGTGEQPQHF. Combining the CDR3 with reference TRBV18 and TRBJ1-5 gives the whole variable domain NAGVMQNPRHLVRRRGQEARLRCSPMKGHSHVYWYRQLPEEGLKFMVYLQKENIIDESGMPKERFSAEFPKEGPSILRIQQVVRGDSAAYFCASSPRGTGEQPQHFGDGTRLSIL.

This chain links TRBV20-1 with TRBJ1-5, with no clear D. Germline V gene lookup returns CDR1 DFQATT and CDR2 SNEGSKA (reference sequence). Trimming left V 6 bases short and J 0 bases short, with 12 bases between. The CDR3 sequence is 14 residues long. CDR3: CSASNRFSNQPQHF. CDR3 sequence (DNA): TGCAGTGCCAGCAACAGATTTAGCAATCAGCCCCAGCATTTT.

This clonotype appeared many times. This chain links TRBV3-1 with TRBJ2-1; 8 nucleotides align to TRBD2. In germline, CDR1 is LGHDT, CDR2 YNNKEL (reference sequence). J gave up 6 bases and V 4 bases, and 8 bases lay outside the gene matches. This CDR3 spans 15 amino acids. CDR3 sequence (DNA): TGTGCCAGCAGCCTCGGACTAGCAGGCGCCAATGAGCAGTTCTTC. It is translated as CASSLGLAGANEQFF.

This clonotype was detected a few times. One end of the junction fails to match germline, which may point to a read error. This rearrangement joins TRBV10-1 to TRBJ2-5; 7 nucleotides line up with TRBD2. Germline-derived CDR1 and CDR2 are WNHNN and SYGVQD (reference sequence). The CDR3 is 17 residues long. The CDR3 coding sequence is TGCGCTAGCAGCGGGGCGCAGACTCCGGGACCCCAAGAGACCCAGTACTTC. It codes for CASSGAQTPGPQETQYF.

This clonotype was seen many times. The chain couples TRBV12-3 or TRBV12-4 to TRBJ2-2, with D tentatively TRBD1 (5 bases). There are 15 residues in the CDR3. V lost 6 bases and J lost 2, with 13 bases in between. The CDR3 loop reads CASSQGSANTGELFF. The CDR3 coding sequence is TGTGCCAGCAGCCAGGGTTCCGCTAACACCGGGGAGCTGTTTTTT.

The table lists this clonotype with many counts. The rearrangement joins TRBV5-1 to TRBJ2-7, with TRBD2 matching 8 bases. Germline trimming cut 5 bases from V and 5 bases from J; bases unmatched to any gene: 3. There are 12 residues in the CDR3. Looked up from germline, CDR1 is SGHRS and CDR2 is YFSETQ. CDR3 DNA sequence: TGCGCCAGCAGGCGGGGGGCCGACGAGCAGTACTTC. Translating it yields CASRRGADEQYF.

On this clonotype itself: This may arise from a read error, as a much more abundant clone is one base away. The chain uses TRBV29-1 and TRBJ1-2; D not certain. CDR1 SQVTM and CDR2 ANQGSEA come from the germline V gene. The CDR3 sequence is 13 residues long. CDR3 amino acids: CSVAAGVNYGHTF. CDR3 nucleotide sequence: TGCAGCGTTGCGGCAGGAGTGAACTATGGCCACACCTTC.

There are many counts of this clonotype. The chain recombines TRBV20-1 with TRBJ1-1; no reliable D call. This CDR3 region has 12 residues. The V gene lost 3 bases and the J gene lost 5 bases, with 10 bases spanning the gap. CDR1 DFQATT and CDR2 SNEGSKA come from the germline V gene (reference sequence). The CDR3 nucleotides are TGCAGTGCTAGTCGGATTGGGACTGAAGCTTTCTTT. Amino acid sequence: CSASRIGTEAFF.